Presented here are 22 T cell receptor beta chains from one specimen sequenced in a study of shared clonotypes between healthy human individuals. Naive CD8 populations comprised CD45RO-negative cells positively selected for CCR7, excluding terminally differentiated effector memory CD45RA+ cells. Produced via immunoSEQ multiplex PCR; TCRdb's table is partial and in-frame only. This repertoire shows approximately 2,000,000 clones, about 93% found once; its top ten account for about 1.7%. Specimen: naive CD8+ T cells from PBMCs. These receptors all stem from a man aged 18 to 29 in good health. Some clones in this sample may be carry-over from other donors' samples.

This sequence joins TRBV6-6 and TRBJ1-1; D not certain. The V end was cut by 10 bases, the J end by 8 bases, with 17 bases between. CDR3 length: 12 amino acids. The V gene's germline CDR1 is MNHNY and CDR2 SVGAGI (reference sequence). The CDR3 is CATQHLSPEAFF. The CDR3, as DNA: TGTGCCACACAGCACCTCAGCCCCGAAGCTTTCTTT.

The chain uses TRBV7-6 and TRBJ2-1; 7 bases align to TRBD1. Per the germline V gene, CDR1 is SGHVS and CDR2 is FNYEAQ. V lost 3 bases, J lost 9 bases, and 5 bases stayed unmatched. The CDR3 consists of 13 residues. CDR3: CASSFRDSFEQFF. DNA of the CDR3: TGTGCCAGCAGCTTTCGGGACAGCTTTGAGCAGTTCTTC.

The gene calls are TRBV9 and TRBJ2-7; D perhaps matches TRBD1 (6 bases). V was cut by 0 bases and J by 7 bases, with 14 bases left in between. The CDR3 runs 14 residues. CDR1 SGDLS and CDR2 YYNGEE come from the germline V gene. The CDR3 protein is CASSVGNQGWEQYF. The CDR3 DNA follows: TGTGCCAGCAGCGTAGGGAACCAGGGGTGGGAGCAGTACTTC.

This chain connects TRBV27 to TRBJ1-4; maybe TRBD1 (6 bases). V shed 4 bases and J shed 8 bases, with 14 bases lying between them. CDR1 is MNHEY and CDR2 is SMNVEV in the germline V gene (reference sequence). The CDR3 has 14 amino acids. The CDR3: CASSSLGAREKLFF. The CDR3 nucleotides read TGTGCCAGCAGTTCGTTGGGGGCGAGGGAAAAACTGTTTTTT.

The chain uses TRBV30 and TRBJ2-7; D gene ambiguous. The germline CDR1 and CDR2 sequences are GTSNPN and SVGIG (reference sequence). Trimming cost V 3 bases and J 2 bases, with 8 bases left between them. The CDR3 runs 12 residues. For the CDR3, the DNA is TGTGCCTGGAGGGGTGTTACCTACGAGCAGTACTTC. This translates into CAWRGVTYEQYF.

This chain joins TRBV10-3 and TRBJ2-1; 8 bases align to TRBD1. The CDR3 loop spans 11 amino acids. Trimming cost V 10 bases and J 15 bases; bases outside gene matches: 11. CDR1 is ENHRY, CDR2 SYGVKD, per germline. The CDR3: CASRSGGRWFF. CDR3 DNA: TGTGCCAGCAGATCAGGGGGCCGATGGTTCTTC.

The chain links TRBV7-8 to TRBJ1-2; TRBD1 might be the D (6 bases). V was trimmed by 4 bases and J by 3 bases, leaving 12 bases between them. Germline V gene lookup returns CDR1 SGHVS and CDR2 FQNEAQ. The CDR3 loop spans 14 amino acids. The CDR3 region has the DNA TGTGCCAGCAGCTGGGGTCCAGGGGACTATGGCTACACCTTC. Encoded protein: CASSWGPGDYGYTF.

CDR3 sequence: CASRARDLTGQAGELFF. The CDR3 bases are TGTGCCAGCAGGGCCCGGGATCTCACCGGTCAGGCCGGGGAGCTGTTTTTT. The chain recombines TRBV7-2 with TRBJ2-2; tentatively, D is TRBD2 (5 bases). In germline, CDR1 is SGHTA, CDR2 FQGNSA. The V gene lost 6 bases and the J gene lost 6 bases, with 23 bases spanning the gap. The CDR3 contains 17 residues.

The V gene is TRBV7-8, the J gene TRBJ2-1, with 7 bases matching TRBD2. From germline, CDR1 is SGHVS and CDR2 FQNEAQ. Trimming cost V 5 bases and J 0 bases; bases outside gene matches: 10. The CDR3 is 17 residues long. The CDR3 sequence is CASSLGEGIYSYNEQFF. CDR3 in DNA: TGTGCCAGCAGCCTCGGGGAGGGGATTTACTCCTACAATGAGCAGTTCTTC.

The genes are TRBV7-9 and TRBJ2-5; either TRBD1 or TRBD2 may supply D (6 bases each). V was pared by 3 bases and J by 1 base, with 18 bases between. This CDR3 contains 17 residues. In germline, CDR1 is SEHNR, CDR2 FQNEAQ (reference sequence). The CDR3 here is CASSFSGVVAVQETQYF. CDR3 nucleotide sequence: TGTGCCAGCAGCTTTTCAGGGGTGGTAGCGGTCCAAGAGACCCAGTACTTC.

The chain is built from TRBV27 and TRBJ1-1; 12 nucleotides agree with TRBD1. The CDR3 loop spans 16 amino acids. After removal of 5 bases from V and 10 bases from J, the junction contained 14 bases not matched to a gene. Germline CDR1 reads MNHEY; CDR2 reads SMNVEV (reference sequence). CDR3 bases: TGTGCCAGCAGTCTAGTCCCGGGACAGGGGGCCGAGGTAGCTTTCTTT. Residues: CASSLVPGQGAEVAFF.

The sample holds one count of this clone. Sequence at one end of the junction differs from germline and may be a read error. The chain recombines TRBV28 with TRBJ1-2; 10 bases are shared with TRBD1. The CDR3 consists of 13 residues. Germline V CDR1 and CDR2: MDHEN, SYDVKM. The CDR3 spells CATSRGTGDGYTF. CDR3 bases: TGTGCCACCAGTCGCGGGACAGGGGATGGCTACACCTTC.

V usage is TRBV28 and J usage is TRBJ1-5, with TRBD1 matching 8 bases. V trimming: 5 bases; J trimming: 6 bases; junction bases outside the gene matches: 6. This CDR3 is 14 amino acids long. CDR1 and CDR2 (germline): MDHEN, SYDVKM. This chain's CDR3 is CASSPGTGTQPQHF. The CDR3 DNA reads TGTGCCAGCAGTCCAGGGACAGGTACTCAGCCCCAGCATTTT.

The chain is built from TRBV4-2 and TRBJ2-1; D may be TRBD2 (6 bases). The CDR3 extends over 15 amino acids. CDR1 is LGHNA, CDR2 YNFKEQ, per germline. V was clipped by 0 bases and J by 4 bases, with 10 bases between them. The CDR3 spells CASSQESSEYNEQFF. In nucleotides, the CDR3 is TGTGCCAGCAGCCAAGAGTCTAGCGAGTACAATGAGCAGTTCTTC.

The genes are TRBV30 and TRBJ2-7; the D gene could be TRBD1 or TRBD2 (5 bases each). V lost 0 bases and J lost 6, with 12 bases in between. CDR1 is GTSNPN, CDR2 SVGIG, per germline (reference sequence). The CDR3 sequence is 13 residues long. CDR3 residues: CAWSVVGGSEQYF. The CDR3 DNA sequence: TGTGCCTGGAGTGTAGTTGGGGGAAGCGAGCAGTACTTC.

The count of this clone is one. This sample also contains other DNA sequences that code for the same CDR3. The chain carries TRBV7-9 and TRBJ2-5; 7 bases map to TRBD1. Unmatched junction bases numbered 2, after V lost 2 bases and J lost 2 bases. The CDR3 has 14 amino acids. Germline loops: CDR1 SEHNR, CDR2 FQNEAQ (reference sequence). The CDR3: CASSLRTGQETQYF. In nucleotides, the CDR3 is TGTGCCAGCAGCTTACGGACAGGTCAAGAGACCCAGTACTTC.

This chain connects TRBV27 to TRBJ2-7, with TRBD2 identical over 12 bases. Losses at the gene ends were 5 bases for V and 4 bases for J; bases not matched to a gene: 9. There are 16 residues in the CDR3. Germline V gene lookup returns CDR1 MNHEY and CDR2 SMNVEV (reference sequence). Here the CDR3 reads CASSATGLAGWYEQYF. DNA for the CDR3: TGTGCCAGCAGTGCGACCGGACTAGCGGGATGGTACGAGCAGTACTTC.

This clone has only one observation. The rearrangement links TRBV6-6 to TRBJ2-1; 9 bases are a match to TRBD2. Trimming cost V 6 bases and J 1 base; bases outside gene matches: 7. Germline assignment: CDR1 MNHNY and CDR2 SVGAGI (reference sequence). CDR3 length: 16 residues. The CDR3 here is CASSRSGSPSYNEQFF. CDR3 coding DNA: TGTGCCAGCAGCCGTAGCGGGAGCCCATCCTACAATGAGCAGTTCTTC.

This chain uses TRBV6-1 with TRBJ2-3; 11 positions agree with TRBD2. The CDR3 has 20 residues. The V and J ends lost 0 bases and 2 bases, in that order; junction bases with no gene match: 13. The germline gives CDR1 MNHNS, CDR2 SASEGT. CDR3 sequence reads: CASSEALFTSGSSLTDTQYF. Written as DNA, the CDR3 is TGTGCCAGCAGTGAAGCGCTCTTTACTAGCGGGAGTTCCCTCACAGATACGCAGTATTTT.

The chain carries TRBV6-1 and TRBJ2-3; D perhaps matches TRBD2 (5 bases). The germline gives CDR1 MNHNS, CDR2 SASEGT. CDR3 length equals 15 residues. Trimming took off 3 bases at V and 5 bases at J, with 15 bases between the two ends. CDR3 in amino acids: CASSDIPGDLDTQYF. The CDR3 DNA sequence: TGTGCCAGCAGTGATATTCCCGGGGATTTAGATACGCAGTATTTT.

This clone has only one observation. This rearrangement joins TRBV7-9 to TRBJ2-7; D not certain. Germline CDR1 is SEHNR and CDR2 is FQNEAQ (reference sequence). This CDR3 contains 12 residues. V was clipped by 7 bases and J by 3 bases, with 10 bases between them. CDR3 protein: CASTMGNYEQYF. The CDR3, as DNA: TGTGCCAGCACCATGGGGAACTACGAGCAGTACTTC.

This chain joins TRBV13 and TRBJ2-7, with TRBD1 identical over 9 bases. Germline V lookup: CDR1 PRHDT, CDR2 FYEKMQ (reference sequence). This CDR3 region has 15 residues. J was trimmed by 6 bases and V by 0 bases; bases with no gene match: 6. CDR3 in DNA: TGTGCCAGCAGCTTAGGACAGGGGGCGTGGGGCGAGCAGTACTTC. It specifies CASSLGQGAWGEQYF.